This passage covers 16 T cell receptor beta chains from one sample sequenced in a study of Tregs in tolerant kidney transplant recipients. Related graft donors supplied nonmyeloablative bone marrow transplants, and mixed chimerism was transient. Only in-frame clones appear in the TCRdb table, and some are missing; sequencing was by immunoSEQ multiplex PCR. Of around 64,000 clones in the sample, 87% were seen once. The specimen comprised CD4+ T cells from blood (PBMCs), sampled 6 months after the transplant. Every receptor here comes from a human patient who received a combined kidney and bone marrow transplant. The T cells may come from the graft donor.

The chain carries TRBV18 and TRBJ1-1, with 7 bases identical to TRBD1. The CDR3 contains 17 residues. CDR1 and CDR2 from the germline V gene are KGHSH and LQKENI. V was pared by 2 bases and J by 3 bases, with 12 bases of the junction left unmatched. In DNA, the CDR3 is TGTGCCAGCTCACCAGGGATTGAGACAGGGTCATACACTGAAGCTTTCTTT. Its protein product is CASSPGIETGSYTEAFF.

The CDR3 bases are TGTGCCAGCAGCGGGCAGGGCTCCCTATCCTACGAGCAGTACTTC. It encodes CASSGQGSLSYEQYF. The chain joins TRBV11-2 to TRBJ2-7; perhaps TRBD1 as D (5 bases). CDR3 length equals 15 residues. Germline V gene sequence: CDR1 SGHAT, CDR2 FQNNGV. Trimming pared 5 bases from V and 1 base from J, leaving 15 bases between.

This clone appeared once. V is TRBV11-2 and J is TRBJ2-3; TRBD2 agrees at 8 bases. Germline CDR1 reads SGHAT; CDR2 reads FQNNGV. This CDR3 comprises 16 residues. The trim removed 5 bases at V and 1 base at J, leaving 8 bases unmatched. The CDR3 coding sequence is TGTGCCAGCAGCCTACGGGGGGGCCGCGGCACAGATACGCAGTATTTT. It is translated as CASSLRGGRGTDTQYF.

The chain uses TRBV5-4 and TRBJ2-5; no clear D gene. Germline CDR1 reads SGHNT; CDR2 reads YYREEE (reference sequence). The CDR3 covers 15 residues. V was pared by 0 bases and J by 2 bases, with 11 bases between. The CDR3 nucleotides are TGTGCCAGCAGCTTGGCCATTAGTTTGCAAGAGACCCAGTACTTC. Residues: CASSLAISLQETQYF. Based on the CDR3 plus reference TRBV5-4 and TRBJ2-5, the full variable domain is ETGVTQSPTHLIKTRGQQVTLRCSSQSGHNTVSWYQQALGQGPQFIFQYYREEENGRGNFPPRFSGLQFPNYSSELNVNALELDDSALYLCASSLAISLQETQYFGPGTRLLVL.

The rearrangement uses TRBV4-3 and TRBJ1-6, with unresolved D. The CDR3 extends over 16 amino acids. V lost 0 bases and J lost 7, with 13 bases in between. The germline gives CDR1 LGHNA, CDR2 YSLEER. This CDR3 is CASSQEGGMVNSPLHF. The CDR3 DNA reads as TGCGCCAGCAGCCAAGAAGGAGGGATGGTCAATTCACCCCTCCACTTT.

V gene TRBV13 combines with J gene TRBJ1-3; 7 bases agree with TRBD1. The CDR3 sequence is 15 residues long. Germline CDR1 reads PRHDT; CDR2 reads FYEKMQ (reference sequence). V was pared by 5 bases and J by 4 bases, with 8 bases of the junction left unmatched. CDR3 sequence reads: CASSPRGRRGNTIYF. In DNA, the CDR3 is TGTGCCAGCAGCCCGAGGGGGCGGAGGGGAAACACCATATATTTT.

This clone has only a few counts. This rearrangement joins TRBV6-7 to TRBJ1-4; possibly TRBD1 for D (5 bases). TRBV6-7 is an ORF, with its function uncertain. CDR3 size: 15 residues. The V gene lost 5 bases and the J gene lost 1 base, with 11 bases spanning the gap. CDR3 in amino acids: CASSRGRGTNEKLFF. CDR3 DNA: TGTGCCAGCAGTCGAGGAAGGGGAACTAATGAAAAACTGTTTTTT.

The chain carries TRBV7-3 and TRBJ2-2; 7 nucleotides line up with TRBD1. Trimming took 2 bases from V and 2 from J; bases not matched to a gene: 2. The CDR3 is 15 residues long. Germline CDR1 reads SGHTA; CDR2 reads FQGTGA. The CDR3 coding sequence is TGTGCCAGCAGCTTATCAGGGGGTAACACCGGGGAGCTGTTTTTT. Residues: CASSLSGGNTGELFF.

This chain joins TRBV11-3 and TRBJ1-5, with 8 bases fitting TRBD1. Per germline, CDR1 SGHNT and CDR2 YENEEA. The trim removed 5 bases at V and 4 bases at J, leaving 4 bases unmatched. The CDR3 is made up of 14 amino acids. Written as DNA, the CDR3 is TGTGCCAGCAGCCTACAGGGGGGAAATCAGCCCCAGCATTTT. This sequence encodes CASSLQGGNQPQHF.

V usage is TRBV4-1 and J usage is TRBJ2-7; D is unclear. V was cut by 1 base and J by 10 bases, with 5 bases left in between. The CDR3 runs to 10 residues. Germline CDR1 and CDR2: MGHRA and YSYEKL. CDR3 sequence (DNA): TGCGCCAGCAGCCAAGGAGGACAGTACTTC. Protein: CASSQGGQYF.

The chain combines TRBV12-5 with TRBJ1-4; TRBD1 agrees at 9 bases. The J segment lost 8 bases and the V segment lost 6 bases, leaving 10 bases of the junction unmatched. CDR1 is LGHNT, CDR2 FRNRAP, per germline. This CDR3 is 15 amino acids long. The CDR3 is CASGPGTGSGEKLFF. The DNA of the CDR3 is TGTGCTAGTGGCCCCGGGACAGGGTCTGGGGAAAAACTGTTTTTT.

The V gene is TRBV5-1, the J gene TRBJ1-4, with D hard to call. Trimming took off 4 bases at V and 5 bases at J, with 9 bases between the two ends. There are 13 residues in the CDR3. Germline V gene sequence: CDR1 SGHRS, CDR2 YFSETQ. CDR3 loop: CASSTEGNEKLFF. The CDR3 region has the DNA TGCGCCAGCAGCACGGAGGGCAATGAAAAACTGTTTTTT.

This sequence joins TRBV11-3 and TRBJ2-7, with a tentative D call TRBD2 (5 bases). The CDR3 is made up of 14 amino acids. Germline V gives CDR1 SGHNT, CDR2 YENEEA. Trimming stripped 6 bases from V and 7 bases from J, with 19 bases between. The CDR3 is CASSSGPGTGEQYF. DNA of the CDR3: TGTGCCAGCAGTTCCGGGCCCGGAACGGGGGAGCAGTACTTC. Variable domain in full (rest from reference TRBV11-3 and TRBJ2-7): EAGVVQSPRYKIIEKKQPVAFWCNPISGHNTLYWYLQNLGQGPELLIRYENEEAVDDSQLPKDRFSAERLKGVDSTLKIQPAELGDSAVYLCASSSGPGTGEQYFGPGTRLTVT.

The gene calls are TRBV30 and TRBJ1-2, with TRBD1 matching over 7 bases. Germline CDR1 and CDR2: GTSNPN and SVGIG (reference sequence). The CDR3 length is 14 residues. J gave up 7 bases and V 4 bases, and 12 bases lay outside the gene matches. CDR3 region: CAWMQTGSPSGYTF. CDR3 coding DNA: TGTGCCTGGATGCAGACAGGGTCCCCTAGTGGCTACACCTTC.

This chain's CDR3 is CASSREDGSYEQYF. CDR3 DNA: TGCGCCAGCAGCCGGGAGGACGGTTCCTACGAGCAGTACTTC. V gene TRBV5-1 combines with J gene TRBJ2-7; 7 bases fit TRBD2. With V trimmed by 4 bases and J by 1 base, 5 bases remained unmatched. The CDR3 is 14 amino acids. Germline values: CDR1 SGHRS, CDR2 YFSETQ.

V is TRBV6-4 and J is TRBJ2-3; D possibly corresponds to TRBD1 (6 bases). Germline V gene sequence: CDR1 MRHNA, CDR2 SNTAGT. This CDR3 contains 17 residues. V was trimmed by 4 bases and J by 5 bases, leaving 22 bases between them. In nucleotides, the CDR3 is TGTGCCAGCAGTGCACTCCAGGGGCGGCGAAGGGGAGATACGCAGTATTTT. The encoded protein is CASSALQGRRRGDTQYF.